This entry describes one T cell receptor (beta chain). Its antigen is unknown. This entry is derived from a study of response to subunit inactivated influenza vaccine. The germline gives CDR1 MNHEY, CDR2 SVGAGI. The V end lost 2 bases, the J end lost 4 bases, and 11 bases lay between the germline ends. The CDR3 has 15 amino acids. Study conclusions and caveats: The authors offered the suggestion that each seasonal influenza vaccination recruits few new T cells.

Via MiXCR, TCRdb re-called the RT-PCR reads, giving one row per CDR3 protein. The data contain 290,000 or so distinct CDR3 sequences, about 20% of them singletons. The sample consisted of PBMCs from blood, taken approximately 22 months after vaccination. The TCR sequence derives from a man between 50 and 75 years old who received an inactivated influenza vaccine. This rearrangement joins TRBV6-5 to TRBJ2-2, with D perhaps matching TRBD2 (6 bases). The CDR3 DNA follows: TGTGCCAGCAGTTACGGAGGGCTTGGCACCGGGGAGCTGTTTTTT. Encoded protein: CASSYGGLGTGELFF.